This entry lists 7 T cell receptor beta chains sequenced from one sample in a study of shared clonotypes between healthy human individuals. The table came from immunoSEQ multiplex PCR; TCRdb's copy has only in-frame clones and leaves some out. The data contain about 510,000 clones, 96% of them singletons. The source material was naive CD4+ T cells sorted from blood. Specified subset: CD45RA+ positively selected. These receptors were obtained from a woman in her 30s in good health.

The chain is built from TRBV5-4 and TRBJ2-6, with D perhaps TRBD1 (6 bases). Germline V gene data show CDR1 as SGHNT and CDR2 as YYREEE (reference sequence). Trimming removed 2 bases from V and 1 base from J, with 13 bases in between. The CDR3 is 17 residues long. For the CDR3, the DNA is TGTGCCAGCAGCTTCGTCAGGGGCTCATCTGGGGCCAACGTCCTGACTTTC. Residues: CASSFVRGSSGANVLTF. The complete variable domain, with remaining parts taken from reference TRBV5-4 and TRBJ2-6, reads ETGVTQSPTHLIKTRGQQVTLRCSSQSGHNTVSWYQQALGQGPQFIFQYYREEENGRGNFPPRFSGLQFPNYSSELNVNALELDDSALYLCASSFVRGSSGANVLTFGAGSRLTVL.

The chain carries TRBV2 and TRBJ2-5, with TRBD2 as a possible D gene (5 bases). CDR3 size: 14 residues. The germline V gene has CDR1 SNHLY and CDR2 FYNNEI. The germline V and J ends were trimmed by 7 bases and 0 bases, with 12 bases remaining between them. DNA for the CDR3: TGTGCCAGCAAGAGGACCGGGGACCAAGAGACCCAGTACTTC. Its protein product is CASKRTGDQETQYF.

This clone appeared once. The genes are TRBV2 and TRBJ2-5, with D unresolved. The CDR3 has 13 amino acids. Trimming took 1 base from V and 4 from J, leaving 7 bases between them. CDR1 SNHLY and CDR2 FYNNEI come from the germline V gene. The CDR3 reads CASSEVLVETQYF. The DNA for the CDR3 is TGTGCCAGCAGTGAAGTACTTGTAGAGACCCAGTACTTC.

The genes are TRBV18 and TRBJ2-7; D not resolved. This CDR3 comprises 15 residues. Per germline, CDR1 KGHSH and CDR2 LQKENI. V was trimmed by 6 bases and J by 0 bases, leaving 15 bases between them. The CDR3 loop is CASSAFGGNSYEQYF. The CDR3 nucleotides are TGTGCCAGCTCTGCCTTCGGTGGGAACTCCTACGAGCAGTACTTC.

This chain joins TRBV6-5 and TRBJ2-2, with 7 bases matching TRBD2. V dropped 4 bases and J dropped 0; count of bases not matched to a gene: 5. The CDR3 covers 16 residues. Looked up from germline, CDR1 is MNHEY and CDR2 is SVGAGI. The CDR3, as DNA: TGTGCCAGCAGTTTTTCGGGACTACCGAACACCGGGGAGCTGTTTTTT. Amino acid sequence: CASSFSGLPNTGELFF.

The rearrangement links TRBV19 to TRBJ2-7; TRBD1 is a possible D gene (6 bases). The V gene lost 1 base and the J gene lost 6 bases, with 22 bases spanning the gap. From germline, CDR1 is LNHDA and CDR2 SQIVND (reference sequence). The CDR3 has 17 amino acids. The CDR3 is CASSIGSGVLGRGEQYF. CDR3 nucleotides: TGTGCCAGTAGTATAGGGTCAGGGGTGCTTGGACGCGGCGAGCAGTACTTC.

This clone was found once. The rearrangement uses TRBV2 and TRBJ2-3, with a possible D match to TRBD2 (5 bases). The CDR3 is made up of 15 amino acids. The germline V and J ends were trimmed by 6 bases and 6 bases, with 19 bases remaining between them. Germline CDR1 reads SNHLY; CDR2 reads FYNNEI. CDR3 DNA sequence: TGTGCCAGCAGATGGACGGAGGCAGAGTCCGATACGCAGTATTTT. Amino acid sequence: CASRWTEAESDTQYF.